This TCR beta chain derives from a study of cytomegalovirus exposure and HLA in healthy donors. Study in general: HLA-typed donors were the source of approximately 85 million unique TCRs held in an early data release. Points from the study as a whole: Cytomegalovirus status was reportedly diagnosed by the classifier with high specificity and sensitivity. Researchers catalogued approximately 170 TCR beta chains as cytomegalovirus-associated. Evidence from a later analysis indicated that most CMV-associated TCR beta chains looked HLA-restricted.

Germline lookup yields CDR1 LNHDA and CDR2 SQIVND (reference sequence). The ends lost 3 bases at V and 4 bases at J; junction bases unmatched: 9. This CDR3 is 15 amino acids long. 13 Jbeta primers and 60 Vbeta primers were used for the PCR. Some clones are missing from TCRdb's copy, which holds only in-frame ones; the method was immunoSEQ multiplex PCR. The sample records some 130,000 clones, more than 65% being singletons. On this clone itself: Its antigen is as yet unknown.

V is TRBV19 and J is TRBJ2-7, with 7 nucleotides matching TRBD2. The sequence came from a male donor in good health and CMV-seropositive. Sequenced material: PBMCs. The CDR3 region is CASSIQWTSGYEQYF. The CDR3 DNA reads TGTGCCAGTAGTATCCAATGGACTAGTGGGTACGAGCAGTACTTC.